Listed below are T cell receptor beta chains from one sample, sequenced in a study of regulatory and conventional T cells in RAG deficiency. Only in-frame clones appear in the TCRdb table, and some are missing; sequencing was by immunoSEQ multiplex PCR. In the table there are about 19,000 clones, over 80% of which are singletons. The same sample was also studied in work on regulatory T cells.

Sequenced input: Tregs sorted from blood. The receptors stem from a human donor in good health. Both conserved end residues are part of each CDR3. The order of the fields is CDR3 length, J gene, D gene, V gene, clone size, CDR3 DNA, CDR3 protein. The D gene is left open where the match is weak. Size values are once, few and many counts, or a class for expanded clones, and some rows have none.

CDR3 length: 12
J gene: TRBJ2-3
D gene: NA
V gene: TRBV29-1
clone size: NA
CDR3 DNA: TGCAGCGTTGACAGGGGCACAGATACGCAGTATTTT
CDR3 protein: CSVDRGTDTQYF

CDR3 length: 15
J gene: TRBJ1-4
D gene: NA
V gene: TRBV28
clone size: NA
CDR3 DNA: TGTGCCAGCAGTTTACGGGTCAAACCGAGGGAAAAACTGTTTTTT
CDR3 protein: CASSLRVKPREKLFF

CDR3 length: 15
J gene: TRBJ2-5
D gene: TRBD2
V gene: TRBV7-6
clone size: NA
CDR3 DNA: TGTGCCAGCAGCTTAACTAGCGGGCCCCAAGAGACCCAGTACTTC
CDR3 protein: CASSLTSGPQETQYF

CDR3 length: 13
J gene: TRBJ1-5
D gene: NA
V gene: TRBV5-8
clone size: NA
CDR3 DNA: TGTGCCAGCAGCTTGAGGGGCAATCAGCCCCAGCATTTT
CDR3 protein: CASSLRGNQPQHF

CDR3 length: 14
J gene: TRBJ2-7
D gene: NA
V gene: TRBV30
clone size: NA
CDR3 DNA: TGTGCCTGGAGTTTAGGCGTTACGGGCGGCGAGCAGTACTTC
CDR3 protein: CAWSLGVTGGEQYF

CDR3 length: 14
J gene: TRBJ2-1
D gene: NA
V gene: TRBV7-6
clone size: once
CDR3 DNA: TGTGCCAGCAGCAAAATCGGGGTTTACAATGAGCAGTTCTTC
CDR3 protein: CASSKIGVYNEQFF

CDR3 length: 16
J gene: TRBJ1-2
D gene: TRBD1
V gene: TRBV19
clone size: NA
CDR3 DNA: TGTGCCAGTAGTATGGGACAGAACGGTGGAGTATATGGCTACACCTTC
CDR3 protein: CASSMGQNGGVYGYTF

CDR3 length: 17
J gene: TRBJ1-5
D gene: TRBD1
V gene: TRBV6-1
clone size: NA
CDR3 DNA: TGTGCCAGCAGTGGACAGGGGGCGCCGGGAAGCAATCAGCCCCAGCATTTT
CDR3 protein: CASSGQGAPGSNQPQHF

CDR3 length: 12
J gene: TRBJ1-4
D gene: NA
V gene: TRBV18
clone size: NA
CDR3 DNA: TGTACCAGCTCGCGGGGCGGTGAAAAACTGTTTTTT
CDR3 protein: CTSSRGGEKLFF

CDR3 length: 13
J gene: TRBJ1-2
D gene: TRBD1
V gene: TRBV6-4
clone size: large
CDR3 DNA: TGTGCCAGCAGTGACCGGACAGGGTTCGGCTACACCTTC
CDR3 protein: CASSDRTGFGYTF

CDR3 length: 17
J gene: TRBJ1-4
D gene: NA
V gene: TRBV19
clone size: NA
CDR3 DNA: TGTGCCAGTAGTATAGCCCCACACAGGACGCGGTCGGAAAAACTGTTTTTT
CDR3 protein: CASSIAPHRTRSEKLFF

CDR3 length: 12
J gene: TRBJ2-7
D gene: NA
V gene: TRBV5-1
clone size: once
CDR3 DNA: TGCGCCAGCAGCTTGTCCCCCTACGAGCAGTACTTC
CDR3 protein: CASSLSPYEQYF

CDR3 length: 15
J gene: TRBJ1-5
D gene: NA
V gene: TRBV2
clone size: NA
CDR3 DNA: TGTGCCAGCAGTGAAGAGGGCCGGCTCGGTCAGCCCCAGCATTTT
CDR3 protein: CASSEEGRLGQPQHF

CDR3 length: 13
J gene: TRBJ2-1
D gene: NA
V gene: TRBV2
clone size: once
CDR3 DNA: TGTGCCAGCAGTACGGAACTGTACAATGAGCAGTTCTTC
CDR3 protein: CASSTELYNEQFF

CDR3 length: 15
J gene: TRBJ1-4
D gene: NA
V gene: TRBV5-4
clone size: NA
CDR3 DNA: TGTGCCAGCAGCTTGGCGGGGGGGTCGGGTGAAAAACTGTTTTTT
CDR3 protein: CASSLAGGSGEKLFF

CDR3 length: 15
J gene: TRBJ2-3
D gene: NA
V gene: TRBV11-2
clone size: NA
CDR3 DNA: TGTGCCAGCAGCACGGAGGGGGCCGGGACAGATACGCAGTATTTT
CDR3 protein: CASSTEGAGTDTQYF

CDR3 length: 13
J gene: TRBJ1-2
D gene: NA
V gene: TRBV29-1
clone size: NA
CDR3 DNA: TGCAGCGTTGAAAGTGGAGGGGGCTATGGCTACACCTTC
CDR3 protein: CSVESGGGYGYTF

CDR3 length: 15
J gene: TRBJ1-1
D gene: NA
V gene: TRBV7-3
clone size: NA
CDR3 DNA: TGTGCCAGCAGCTTATGGCGGGGGGAGAACACTGAAGCTTTCTTT
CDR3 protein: CASSLWRGENTEAFF

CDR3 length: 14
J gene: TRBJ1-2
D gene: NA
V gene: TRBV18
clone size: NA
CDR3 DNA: TGTGCCAGCTCCCCCTCAAACAGCAACTATGGCTACACCTTC
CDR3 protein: CASSPSNSNYGYTF

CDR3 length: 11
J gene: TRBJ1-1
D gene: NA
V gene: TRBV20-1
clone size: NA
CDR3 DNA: TGCAGCGTCGGGCTGAACACTGAAGCTTTCTTT
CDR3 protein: CSVGLNTEAFF

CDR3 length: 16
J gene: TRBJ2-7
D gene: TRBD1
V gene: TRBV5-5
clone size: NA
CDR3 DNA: TGTGCCAGCAGCTTACAGCCGGGACAGGGCGTCTACGAGCAGTACTTC
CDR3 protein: CASSLQPGQGVYEQYF

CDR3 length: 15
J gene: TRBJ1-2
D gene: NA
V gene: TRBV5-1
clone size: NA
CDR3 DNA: TGCGCCAGCAGACCCGGGGCGGCCGCGGGTGGGGGCTACACCTTC
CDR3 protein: CASRPGAAAGGGYTF